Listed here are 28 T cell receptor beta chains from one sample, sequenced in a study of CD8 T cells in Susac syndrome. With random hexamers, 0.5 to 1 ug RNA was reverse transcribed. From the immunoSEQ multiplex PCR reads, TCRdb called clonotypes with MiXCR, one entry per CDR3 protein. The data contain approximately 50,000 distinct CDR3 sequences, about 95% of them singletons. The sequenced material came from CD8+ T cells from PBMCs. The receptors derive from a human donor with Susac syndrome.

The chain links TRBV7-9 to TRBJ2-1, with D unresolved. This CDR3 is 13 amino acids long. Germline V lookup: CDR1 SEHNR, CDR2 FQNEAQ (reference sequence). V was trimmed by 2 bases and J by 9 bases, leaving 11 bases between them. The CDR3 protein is CASSLYDTTEQFF. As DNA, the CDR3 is TGTGCCAGCAGCTTATACGACACTACTGAGCAGTTCTTC.

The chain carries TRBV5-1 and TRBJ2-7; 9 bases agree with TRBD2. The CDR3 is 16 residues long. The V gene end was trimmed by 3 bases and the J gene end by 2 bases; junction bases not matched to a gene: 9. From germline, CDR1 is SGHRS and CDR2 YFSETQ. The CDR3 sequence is CASSSTSGGGAYEQYF. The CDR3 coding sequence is TGCGCCAGCAGCTCCACGAGCGGCGGGGGGGCCTACGAGCAGTACTTC.

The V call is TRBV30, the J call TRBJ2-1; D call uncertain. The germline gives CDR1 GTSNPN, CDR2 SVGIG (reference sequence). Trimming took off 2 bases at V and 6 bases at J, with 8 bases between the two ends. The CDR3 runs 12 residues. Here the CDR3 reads CAWSRASNEQFF. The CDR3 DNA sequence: TGTGCCTGGAGTCGCGCTAGCAATGAGCAGTTCTTC.

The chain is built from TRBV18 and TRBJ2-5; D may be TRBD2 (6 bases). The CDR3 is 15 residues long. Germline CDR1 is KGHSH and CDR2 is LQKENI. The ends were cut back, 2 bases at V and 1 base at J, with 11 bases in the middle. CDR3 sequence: CASSPGGGVQETQYF. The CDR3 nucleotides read TGTGCCAGCTCACCAGGGGGAGGTGTCCAAGAGACCCAGTACTTC.

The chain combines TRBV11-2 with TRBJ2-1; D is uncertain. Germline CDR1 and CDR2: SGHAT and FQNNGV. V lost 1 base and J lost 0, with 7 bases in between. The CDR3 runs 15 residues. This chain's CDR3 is CASSLVLSSYNEQFF. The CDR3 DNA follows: TGTGCCAGCAGCTTAGTACTGAGCTCCTACAATGAGCAGTTCTTC.

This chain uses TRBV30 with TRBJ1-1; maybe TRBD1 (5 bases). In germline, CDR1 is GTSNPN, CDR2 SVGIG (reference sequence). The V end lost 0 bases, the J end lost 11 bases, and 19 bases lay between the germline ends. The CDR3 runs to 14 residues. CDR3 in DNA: TGTGCCTGGAGTGTACAGGTTGGGGCAGACCGGGCTTTCTTT. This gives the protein CAWSVQVGADRAFF.

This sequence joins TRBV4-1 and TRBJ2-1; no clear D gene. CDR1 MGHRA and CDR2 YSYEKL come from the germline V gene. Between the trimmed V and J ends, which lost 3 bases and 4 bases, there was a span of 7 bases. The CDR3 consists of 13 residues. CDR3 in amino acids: CASSHQEYNEQFF. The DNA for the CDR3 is TGCGCCAGCAGCCACCAGGAGTACAATGAGCAGTTCTTC.

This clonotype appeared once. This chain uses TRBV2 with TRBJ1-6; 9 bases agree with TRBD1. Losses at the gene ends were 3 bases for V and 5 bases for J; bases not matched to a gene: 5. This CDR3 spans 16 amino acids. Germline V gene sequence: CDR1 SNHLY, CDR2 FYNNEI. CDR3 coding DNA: TGTGCCAGCAGTGACCTCGGACAGGGGAATAATTCACCCCTCCACTTT. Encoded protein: CASSDLGQGNNSPLHF.

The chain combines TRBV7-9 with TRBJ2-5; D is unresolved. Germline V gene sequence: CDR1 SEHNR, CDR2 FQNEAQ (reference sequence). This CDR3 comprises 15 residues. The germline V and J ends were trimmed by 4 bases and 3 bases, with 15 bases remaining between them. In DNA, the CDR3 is TGTGCCAGCAGCTCCCGGAGAGGACGGGAAGAGACCCAGTACTTC. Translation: CASSSRRGREETQYF.

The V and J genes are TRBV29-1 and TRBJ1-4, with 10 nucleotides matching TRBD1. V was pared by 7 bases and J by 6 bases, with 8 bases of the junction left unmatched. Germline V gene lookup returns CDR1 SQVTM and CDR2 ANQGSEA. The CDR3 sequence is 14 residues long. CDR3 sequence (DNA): TGCAGCGGCGGGACAGGGGCCGCGGATGAAAAACTGTTTTTT. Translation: CSGGTGAADEKLFF.

The CDR3 bases are TGTGCCAGCAGACCCTCCGGGGGGCTGCACACCATATATTTT. Translation: CASRPSGGLHTIYF. V is TRBV6-5 and J is TRBJ1-3; TRBD1 is a possible D gene (6 bases). V lost 6 bases to trimming and J lost 8 bases, with 17 bases between them. The CDR3 consists of 14 residues. Germline loops: CDR1 MNHEY, CDR2 SVGAGI.

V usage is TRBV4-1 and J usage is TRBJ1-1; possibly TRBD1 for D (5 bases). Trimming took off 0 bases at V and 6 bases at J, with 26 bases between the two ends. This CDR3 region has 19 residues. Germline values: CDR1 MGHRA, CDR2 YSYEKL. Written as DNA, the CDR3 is TGCGCCAGCAGCCAAGAACAGGCAAATCCGGGCGCATTTGACCCTGAAGCTTTCTTT. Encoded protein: CASSQEQANPGAFDPEAFF.

The CDR3 DNA sequence: TGCAGTGCTAAAGACAGGGATGGTTATGGCTACACCTTC. As protein: CSAKDRDGYGYTF. The chain recombines TRBV20-1 with TRBJ1-2; TRBD1 matches at 7 bases. The germline CDR1 and CDR2 sequences are DFQATT and SNEGSKA (reference sequence). V lost 4 bases to trimming and J lost 5 bases; unmatched junction nucleotides: 7. The CDR3 contains 13 residues.

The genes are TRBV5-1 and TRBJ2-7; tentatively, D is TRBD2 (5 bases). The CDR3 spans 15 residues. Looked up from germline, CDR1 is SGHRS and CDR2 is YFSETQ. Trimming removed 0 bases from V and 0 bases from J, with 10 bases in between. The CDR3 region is CASSLDWSGSYEQYF. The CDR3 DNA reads TGCGCCAGCAGCTTGGATTGGAGCGGCTCCTACGAGCAGTACTTC. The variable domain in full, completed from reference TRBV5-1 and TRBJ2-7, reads KAGVTQTPRYLIKTRGQQVTLSCSPISGHRSVSWYQQTPGQGLQFLFEYFSETQRNKGNFPGRFSGRQFSNSRSEMNVSTLELGDSALYLCASSLDWSGSYEQYFGPGTRLTVT.

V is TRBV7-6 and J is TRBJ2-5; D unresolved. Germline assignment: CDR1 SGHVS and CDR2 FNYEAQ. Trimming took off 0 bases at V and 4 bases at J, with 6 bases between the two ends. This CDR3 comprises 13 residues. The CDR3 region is CASSLADGETQYF. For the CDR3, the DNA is TGTGCCAGCAGCTTAGCGGATGGAGAGACCCAGTACTTC.

Here the CDR3 reads CASSLRDLVETQYF. The CDR3 coding sequence is TGTGCCAGCAGTTTAAGGGACCTGGTGGAGACCCAGTACTTC. The chain links TRBV12-3 or TRBV12-4 to TRBJ2-5; D may match TRBD1 or TRBD2 (5 bases each). This CDR3 has 14 residues. The V end was cut by 2 bases, the J end by 5 bases, with 12 bases between.

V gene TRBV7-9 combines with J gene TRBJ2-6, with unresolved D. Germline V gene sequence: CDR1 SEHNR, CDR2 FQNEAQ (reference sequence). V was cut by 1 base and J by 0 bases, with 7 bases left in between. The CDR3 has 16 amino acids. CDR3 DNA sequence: TGTGCCAGCAGCTTAGTACAGCCCTCTGGGGCCAACGTCCTGACTTTC. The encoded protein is CASSLVQPSGANVLTF.

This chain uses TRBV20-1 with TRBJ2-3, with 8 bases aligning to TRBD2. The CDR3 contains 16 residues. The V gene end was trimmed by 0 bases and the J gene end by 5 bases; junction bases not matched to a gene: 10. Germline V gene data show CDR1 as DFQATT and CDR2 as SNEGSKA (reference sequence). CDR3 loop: CSARDGGGRDIDTQYF. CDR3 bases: TGCAGTGCTAGAGATGGCGGGGGGCGCGACATAGATACGCAGTATTTT.

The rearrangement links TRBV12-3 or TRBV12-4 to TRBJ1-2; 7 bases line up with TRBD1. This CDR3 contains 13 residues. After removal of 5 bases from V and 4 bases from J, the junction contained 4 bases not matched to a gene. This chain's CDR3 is CASSLDRLYGYTF. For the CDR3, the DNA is TGTGCCAGCAGTCTGGACAGGCTCTATGGCTACACCTTC.

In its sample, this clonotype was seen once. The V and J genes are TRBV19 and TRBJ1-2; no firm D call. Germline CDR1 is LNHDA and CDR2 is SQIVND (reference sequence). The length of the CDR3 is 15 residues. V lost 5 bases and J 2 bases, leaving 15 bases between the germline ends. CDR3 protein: CASSWTDPPNYGYTF. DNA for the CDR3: TGTGCCAGTAGTTGGACGGACCCTCCAAACTATGGCTACACCTTC.

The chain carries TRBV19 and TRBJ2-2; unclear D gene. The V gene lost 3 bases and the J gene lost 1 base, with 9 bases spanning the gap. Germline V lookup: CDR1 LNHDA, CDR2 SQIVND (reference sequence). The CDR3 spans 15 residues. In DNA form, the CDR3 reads TGTGCCAGTAGTATTTGGACGGGGAACACCGGGGAGCTGTTTTTT. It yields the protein CASSIWTGNTGELFF.

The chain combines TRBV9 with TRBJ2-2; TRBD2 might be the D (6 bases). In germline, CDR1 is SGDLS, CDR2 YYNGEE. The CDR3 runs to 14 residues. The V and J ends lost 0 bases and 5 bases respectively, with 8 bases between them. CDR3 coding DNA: TGTGCCAGCAGCGTAGCGCGGGGAACCGGGGAGCTGTTTTTT. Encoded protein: CASSVARGTGELFF.

The CDR3 nucleotides read TGTGCCAGCAGCGTAGATCTAGGGAACACTGAAGCTTTCTTT. Translated: CASSVDLGNTEAFF. The chain recombines TRBV9 with TRBJ1-1; no definite D call. The CDR3 sequence is 14 residues long. Germline loops: CDR1 SGDLS, CDR2 YYNGEE. Trimming left V 0 bases short and J 1 base short, with 7 bases between.

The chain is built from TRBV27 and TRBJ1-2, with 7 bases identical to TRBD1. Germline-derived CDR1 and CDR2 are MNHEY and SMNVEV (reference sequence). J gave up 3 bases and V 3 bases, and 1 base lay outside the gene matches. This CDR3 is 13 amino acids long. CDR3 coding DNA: TGTGCCAGCAGTTTCGACAGGGACTATGGCTACACCTTC. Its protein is CASSFDRDYGYTF.

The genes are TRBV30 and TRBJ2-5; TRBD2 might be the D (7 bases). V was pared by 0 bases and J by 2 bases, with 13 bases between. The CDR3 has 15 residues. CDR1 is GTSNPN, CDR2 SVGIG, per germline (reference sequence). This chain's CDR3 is CAWSVGGGLQETQYF. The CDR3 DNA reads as TGTGCCTGGAGTGTAGGCGGGGGCCTTCAAGAGACCCAGTACTTC.

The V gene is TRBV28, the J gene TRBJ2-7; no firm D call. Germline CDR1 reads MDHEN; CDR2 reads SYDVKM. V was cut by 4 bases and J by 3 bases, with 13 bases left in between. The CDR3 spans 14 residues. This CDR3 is CASSSVPSNYEQYF. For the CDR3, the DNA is TGTGCCAGCAGTTCTGTCCCCTCCAACTACGAGCAGTACTTC.

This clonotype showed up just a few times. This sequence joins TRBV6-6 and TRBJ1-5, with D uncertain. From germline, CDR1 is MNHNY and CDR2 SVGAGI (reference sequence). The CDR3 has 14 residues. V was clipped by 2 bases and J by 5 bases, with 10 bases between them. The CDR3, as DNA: TGTGCCAGCAGTTACACAAGTTTTGATCAGCCCCAGCATTTT. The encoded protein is CASSYTSFDQPQHF.

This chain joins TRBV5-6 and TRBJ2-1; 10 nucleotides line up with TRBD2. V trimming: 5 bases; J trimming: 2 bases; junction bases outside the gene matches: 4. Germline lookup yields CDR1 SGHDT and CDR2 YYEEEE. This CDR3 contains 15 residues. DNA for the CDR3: TGTGCCAGCAGTTACGGGACTAGCGCCTACAATGAGCAGTTCTTC. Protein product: CASSYGTSAYNEQFF.